This record covers a single T cell receptor (beta chain). This record belongs to a study of control samples from healthy donors and cancer patients. The data were produced by immunoSEQ multiplex PCR, yet TCRdb's version contains in-frame clones alone and is incomplete. The data contain some 190,000 clones, roughly nine tenths of them seen just once; the ten biggest clones take up around 1.9%. Germline CDR1 and CDR2: SGHVS and FQNEAQ. The CDR3 covers 13 residues. V was clipped by 6 bases and J by 6 bases, with 15 bases between them. V and J are TRBV7-8 and TRBJ2-7, with TRBD2 as a possible D gene (5 bases). Material for sequencing was blood. The source of this sequence is a man aged 25 to 45 in good health. Written as DNA, the CDR3 is TGTGCCAGCAGTACCCGCGAGGGTGGCGAGCAGTACTTC. Residues: CASSTREGGEQYF.